This T cell receptor beta chain comes out of a study of shared clonotypes between healthy human individuals. Study-wide background: A couple of women and a few men aged 18 to 49 served as donors. The study's findings and limits: Few donors limited the genetic and exposure-history diversity represented. What naive subsets generally showed was a larger estimated richness than memory subsets showed.

Data came from immunoSEQ multiplex PCR; TCRdb stores just in-frame clones and leaves some out. The sample carries some 680,000 clones, roughly 73% recorded once. The study drew all its donors from Caucasian adults living in Nashville, Tennessee. The CDR3 covers 16 residues. The germline V gene encodes CDR1 SGHRS and CDR2 YFSETQ. Trimming took 4 bases from V and 1 from J; bases not matched to a gene: 6. Points on this clone: Its antigen remains unidentified.

The specimen was memory CD4+ T cells sorted from blood. Regarding subset: CD45RA-negative fraction. The chain employs TRBV5-1 and TRBJ2-2; the match to TRBD2 covers 8 bases. The TCR was taken from a woman in her thirties in good health. CDR3 in amino acids: CASSGPSGRNTGELFF. CDR3 nucleotide sequence: TGCGCCAGCAGCGGCCCTAGCGGGCGGAACACCGGGGAGCTGTTTTTT.